The 25 T cell receptor beta chains reported below all come from one sample, sequenced in a study of Ad26.COV2.S vaccination and SARS-CoV-2 variants. Clones were sequenced by immunoSEQ multiplex PCR, and TCRdb holds only the in-frame ones, with some missing. The data show hundreds of thousands of clones, roughly 91% seen once. Stated treatment: roughly 19 received Ad26.COV2.S at low or high dose, single or two shots; about 5 received placebo; per-sample allocation not given. Repertoires come from day 63 after the first vaccine or placebo injection. The specimen comprised peripheral blood, sampled in a trial of Ad26.COV2.S vaccine versus placebo. The receptors were gathered from a person aged 18-65 years who received the Ad26.COV2.S COVID-19 vaccine or a placebo.

The chain combines TRBV15 with TRBJ2-3; TRBD2 aligns across 10 bases. Unmatched junction bases numbered 5, after V lost 2 bases and J lost 6 bases. This CDR3 has 15 amino acids. Germline V gives CDR1 LNHNV, CDR2 YYDKDF (reference sequence). The CDR3 DNA reads TGTGCCACCAGCAGACTAGCGGGGGTAGCGGATACGCAGTATTTT. Protein sequence: CATSRLAGVADTQYF.

The chain recombines TRBV4-1 with TRBJ2-5, with 8 bases matching TRBD1. V trimming: 0 bases; J trimming: 4 bases; junction bases outside the gene matches: 10. Germline V gene data show CDR1 as MGHRA and CDR2 as YSYEKL. The CDR3 covers 17 residues. This chain's CDR3 is CASSQDLGPGGRETQYF. The CDR3 nucleotides read TGCGCCAGCAGCCAAGATCTTGGGCCAGGGGGCCGAGAGACCCAGTACTTC.

The V gene is TRBV7-8, the J gene TRBJ2-1; no firm D call. This CDR3 comprises 13 residues. Germline values: CDR1 SGHVS, CDR2 FQNEAQ. Between the trimmed V and J ends, which lost 1 base and 6 bases, there was a span of 7 bases. This CDR3 is CASSLDLGNEQFF. In DNA, the CDR3 is TGTGCCAGCAGCTTAGATCTGGGCAATGAGCAGTTCTTC.

V is TRBV3-1 (or the pseudogene TRBV3-2) and J is TRBJ2-7, with D hard to call. Trimming pared 2 bases from V and 3 bases from J, leaving 8 bases between. CDR3 length: 13 amino acids. Germline loops: CDR1 LGHDT, CDR2 YNNKEL (reference sequence). This chain's CDR3 is CASSQRPSYEQYF. Written as DNA, the CDR3 is TGTGCCAGCAGCCAAAGGCCAAGCTACGAGCAGTACTTC.

The chain combines TRBV7-2 with TRBJ1-1, with 9 bases identical to TRBD1. The ends lost 5 bases at V and 1 base at J; junction bases unmatched: 2. Germline V gene lookup returns CDR1 SGHTA and CDR2 FQGNSA. This CDR3 contains 14 residues. The CDR3 DNA follows: TGTGCCAGCAGCCGGACAGGGGAGAACACTGAAGCTTTCTTT. Translated: CASSRTGENTEAFF.

The chain carries TRBV6-1 and TRBJ2-3; the D gene is possibly TRBD2 (5 bases). The germline V and J ends were trimmed by 3 bases and 3 bases, with 13 bases remaining between them. The CDR3 runs 15 residues. Per germline, CDR1 MNHNS and CDR2 SASEGT. The CDR3 nucleotides are TGTGCCAGCAGTGACATGAGGGCTATGACAGATACGCAGTATTTT. It is translated as CASSDMRAMTDTQYF.

The CDR3 loop is CASSTGPGTRDYF. The CDR3, as DNA: TGTGCCAGCAGTACAGGGCCCGGGACTCGCGATTACTTC. J is TRBJ2-5 and V is TRBV6-5, with D perhaps assigned TRBD1 or TRBD2 (6 bases each). CDR3 length equals 13 residues. The germline gives CDR1 MNHEY, CDR2 SVGAGI. With 5 bases removed from V and 14 bases from J, the gap between germline ends came to 21 bases.

The rearrangement links TRBV2 to TRBJ1-2; 7 bases line up with TRBD1. The J segment lost 9 bases and the V segment lost 3 bases, leaving 13 bases of the junction unmatched. CDR1 SNHLY and CDR2 FYNNEI come from the germline V gene. The CDR3 covers 15 residues. The CDR3 is CASSDADRVLGSYTF. CDR3 nucleotides: TGTGCCAGCAGTGATGCAGACAGGGTCTTGGGAAGCTACACCTTC. Looking up the rest from reference TRBV2 and TRBJ1-2 gives the full variable domain: EPEVTQTPSHQVTQMGQEVILRCVPISNHLYFYWYRQILGQKVEFLVSFYNNEISEKSEIFDDQFSVERPDGSNFTLKIRSTKLEDSAMYFCASSDADRVLGSYTFGSGTRLTVV.

The chain is built from TRBV2 and TRBJ1-5; the D is unclear. The CDR3 contains 12 residues. With 3 bases removed from V and 6 bases from J, the gap between germline ends came to 6 bases. Germline V gene sequence: CDR1 SNHLY, CDR2 FYNNEI. The CDR3 protein is CASSEGRQPQHF. The CDR3 nucleotides read TGTGCCAGCAGTGAGGGTCGTCAGCCCCAGCATTTT.

The gene calls are TRBV7-2 and TRBJ2-3; TRBD2 matches 9 bases. CDR3 length equals 16 residues. CDR1 is SGHTA, CDR2 FQGNSA, per germline. V shed 3 bases, J shed 4 bases, and the junction held 8 bases outside the gene matches. In DNA, the CDR3 is TGTGCCAGCAGCTTCCGGACGGGACTAGCCTCAGATACGCAGTATTTT. Its protein is CASSFRTGLASDTQYF. Full variable domain (remainder filled in from reference TRBV7-2 and TRBJ2-3): GAGVSQSPSNKVTEKGKDVELRCDPISGHTALYWYRQSLGQGLEFLIYFQGNSAPDKSGLPSDRFSAERTGGSVSTLTIQRTQQEDSAVYLCASSFRTGLASDTQYFGPGTRLTVL.

The rearrangement uses TRBV29-1 and TRBJ2-7, with 10 positions matching TRBD1. With 6 bases clipped from V and 6 bases from J, the junction kept 8 bases outside the gene matches. The CDR3 extends over 13 amino acids. Germline V CDR1 and CDR2: SQVTM, ANQGSEA. CDR3: CSVRPGQGTEQYF. Written as DNA, the CDR3 is TGCAGCGTCCGTCCGGGACAGGGGACCGAGCAGTACTTC.

This clone was picked up one time. This chain links TRBV10-3 with TRBJ2-6, with TRBD1 as a possible D gene (5 bases). Germline V lookup: CDR1 ENHRY, CDR2 SYGVKD. The CDR3 runs 17 residues. V gave up 3 bases and J gave up 0 bases, with 12 bases separating them. The CDR3 is CAISETGAASGANVLTF. For the CDR3, the DNA is TGTGCCATCAGTGAAACAGGCGCAGCCTCTGGGGCCAACGTCCTGACTTTC.

V usage is TRBV28 and J usage is TRBJ1-1; D call uncertain. V gave up 5 bases and J gave up 0 bases, with 13 bases separating them. CDR1 and CDR2 (germline): MDHEN, SYDVKM. This CDR3 region has 15 residues. The CDR3 region has the DNA TGTGCCAGCAGTCCTCGGACCCCCATGAACACTGAAGCTTTCTTT. It specifies CASSPRTPMNTEAFF.

The V and J genes are TRBV19 and TRBJ1-1; no reliable D call. The V gene lost 4 bases and the J gene lost 4 bases, with 13 bases spanning the gap. Germline values: CDR1 LNHDA, CDR2 SQIVND (reference sequence). This CDR3 comprises 14 residues. In DNA, the CDR3 is TGTGCCAGTAGTACTCACAGTGGAGGCACTGAAGCTTTCTTT. This translates into CASSTHSGGTEAFF.

The gene calls are TRBV14 and TRBJ2-2; D remains ambiguous. Germline V gives CDR1 SGHDN, CDR2 FVKESK. The CDR3 contains 17 residues. V lost 0 bases and J 5 bases, leaving 16 bases between the germline ends. CDR3 residues: CASSQDPGRWATGELFF. The CDR3 DNA reads TGTGCCAGCAGCCAAGATCCCGGACGGTGGGCGACCGGGGAGCTGTTTTTT.

The CDR3 nucleotides are TGCGCCAGCAGCTTGGGACTAGCGGGGGGCTCCAATGAGCAGTTCTTC. Translating it yields CASSLGLAGGSNEQFF. This chain connects TRBV5-1 to TRBJ2-1; 13 bases are a match to TRBD2. The CDR3 length is 16 residues. Germline assignment: CDR1 SGHRS and CDR2 YFSETQ. V lost 0 bases to trimming and J lost 6 bases; unmatched junction nucleotides: 3.

This clone came up a few times. The rearrangement uses TRBV7-8 and TRBJ1-2, with TRBD1 as a possible D gene (5 bases). Germline-derived CDR1 and CDR2 are SGHVS and FQNEAQ. V lost 1 base, J lost 8 bases, and 17 bases lay in between. The CDR3 sequence is 15 residues long. The CDR3 nucleotides read TGTGCCAGCAGCTTAGTTGGCAGGGAGGCGAGGGGCTACACCTTC. The encoded protein is CASSLVGREARGYTF.

V is TRBV3-1 (or the pseudogene TRBV3-2) and J is TRBJ1-2; D uncertain. CDR3 length: 18 amino acids. Germline lookup yields CDR1 LGHDT and CDR2 YNNKEL (reference sequence). V was cut by 2 bases and J by 0 bases, with 19 bases left in between. CDR3 amino acids: CASSQSLSFQDPNYGYTF. The CDR3 DNA follows: TGTGCCAGCAGCCAAAGCCTTTCTTTCCAGGATCCTAACTATGGCTACACCTTC.

The chain carries TRBV27 and TRBJ2-1, with 10 bases fitting TRBD1. The trim removed 5 bases at V and 0 bases at J, leaving 1 base unmatched. Germline lookup yields CDR1 MNHEY and CDR2 SMNVEV (reference sequence). This CDR3 has 15 residues. The CDR3: CASSRDRGSYNEQFF. CDR3 bases: TGTGCCAGCAGTCGGGACAGGGGCTCCTACAATGAGCAGTTCTTC.

The rearrangement uses TRBV7-2 and TRBJ2-3, with 8 bases aligning to TRBD2. CDR3 size: 15 residues. CDR1 is SGHTA, CDR2 FQGNSA, per germline. Unmatched junction bases numbered 3, after V lost 3 bases and J lost 1 base. CDR3 loop: CASSFHGGGTDTQYF. CDR3 DNA: TGTGCCAGCAGCTTTCACGGGGGGGGCACAGATACGCAGTATTTT.

This clone was seen a single time. The chain uses TRBV7-6 and TRBJ2-5; the match to TRBD2 covers 11 bases. V shed 5 bases, J shed 3 bases, and the junction held 5 bases outside the gene matches. Germline lookup yields CDR1 SGHVS and CDR2 FNYEAQ. The CDR3 is made up of 15 amino acids. DNA for the CDR3: TGTGCCAGCAGCGTTAGCGGGAGGGCCGAAGAGACCCAGTACTTC. Translating gives CASSVSGRAEETQYF.

DNA for the CDR3: TGCGCCAGCAGTGAGACAGGGATGAATACGCAGTATTTT. Translation gives CASSETGMNTQYF. This sequence joins TRBV10-1 and TRBJ2-3; the D gene is possibly TRBD1 (6 bases). Trimming stripped 2 bases from V and 7 bases from J, with 10 bases between. The CDR3 is made up of 13 amino acids. The germline gives CDR1 WNHNN, CDR2 SYGVQD (reference sequence).

The chain couples TRBV7-8 to TRBJ2-1; 14 bases line up with TRBD2. With 5 bases clipped from V and 8 bases from J, the junction kept 11 bases outside the gene matches. From germline, CDR1 is SGHVS and CDR2 FQNEAQ. This CDR3 is built from 17 residues. CDR3 nucleotide sequence: TGTGCCAGCAGCCCGAGACTAGCGGGAGGGCCGGCCGATGAGCAGTTCTTC. Its translation: CASSPRLAGGPADEQFF.

The sample holds a few counts of this clone. The chain is built from TRBV19 and TRBJ2-1; no clear D. Germline CDR1 is LNHDA and CDR2 is SQIVND (reference sequence). V lost 3 bases and J lost 2, with 5 bases in between. This CDR3 comprises 13 residues. The DNA for the CDR3 is TGTGCCAGTAGTATTCCCCCCTACAATGAGCAGTTCTTC. This gives the protein CASSIPPYNEQFF.

The chain combines TRBV19 with TRBJ2-1; D gene ambiguous. The CDR3 loop spans 15 amino acids. In germline, CDR1 is LNHDA, CDR2 SQIVND (reference sequence). Trimming shortened V by 3 bases and J by 0 bases, and 9 bases separated the two germline ends. The CDR3 sequence: CASSIGLSSYNEQFF. The CDR3 bases are TGTGCCAGTAGTATTGGGCTCAGCTCCTACAATGAGCAGTTCTTC.